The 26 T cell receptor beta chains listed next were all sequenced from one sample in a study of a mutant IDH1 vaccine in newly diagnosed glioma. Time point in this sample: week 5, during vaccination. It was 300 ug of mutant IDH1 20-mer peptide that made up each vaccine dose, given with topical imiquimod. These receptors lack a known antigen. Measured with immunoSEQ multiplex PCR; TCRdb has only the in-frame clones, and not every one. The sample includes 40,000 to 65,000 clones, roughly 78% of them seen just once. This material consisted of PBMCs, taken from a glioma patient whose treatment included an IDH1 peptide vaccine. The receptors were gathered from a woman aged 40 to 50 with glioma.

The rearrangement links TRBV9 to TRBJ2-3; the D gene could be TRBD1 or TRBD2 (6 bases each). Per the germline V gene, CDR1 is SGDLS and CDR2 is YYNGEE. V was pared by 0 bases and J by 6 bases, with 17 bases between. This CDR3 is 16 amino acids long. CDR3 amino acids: CASSVEGGTLTDTQYF. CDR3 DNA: TGTGCCAGCAGCGTAGAGGGGGGTACCCTCACGGATACGCAGTATTTT.

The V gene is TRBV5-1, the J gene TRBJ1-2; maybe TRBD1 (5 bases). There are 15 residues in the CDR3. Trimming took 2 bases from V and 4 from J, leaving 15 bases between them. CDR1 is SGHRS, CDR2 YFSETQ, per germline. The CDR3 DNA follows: TGCGCCAGCAGCTTAGGGCAGGGAAGAGGCTATGGCTACACCTTC. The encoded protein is CASSLGQGRGYGYTF.

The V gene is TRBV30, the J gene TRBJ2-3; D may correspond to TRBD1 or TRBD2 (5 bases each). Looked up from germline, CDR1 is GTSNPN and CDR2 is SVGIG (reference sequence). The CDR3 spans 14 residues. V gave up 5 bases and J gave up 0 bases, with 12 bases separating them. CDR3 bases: TGTGCCTGGGAAAGAGGGGAAAGCACAGATACGCAGTATTTT. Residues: CAWERGESTDTQYF.

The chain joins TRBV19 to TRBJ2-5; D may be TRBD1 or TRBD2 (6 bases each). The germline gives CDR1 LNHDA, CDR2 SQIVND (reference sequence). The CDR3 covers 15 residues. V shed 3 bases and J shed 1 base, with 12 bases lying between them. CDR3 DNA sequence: TGTGCCAGTAGTATGGTGGGGGGCTCCCAAGAGACCCAGTACTTC. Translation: CASSMVGGSQETQYF.

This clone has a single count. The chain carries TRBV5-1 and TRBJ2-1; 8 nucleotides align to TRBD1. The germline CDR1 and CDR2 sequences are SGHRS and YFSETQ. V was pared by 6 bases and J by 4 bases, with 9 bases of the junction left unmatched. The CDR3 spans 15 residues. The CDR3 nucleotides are TGCGCCAGCACATTTCAGGGGGCCCAATACAATGAGCAGTTCTTC. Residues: CASTFQGAQYNEQFF.

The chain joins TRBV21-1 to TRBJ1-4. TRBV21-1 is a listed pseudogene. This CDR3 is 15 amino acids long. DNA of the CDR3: TGTGCCAGCGGCAGCGTCGAGAGGAGAAATGAAAAACTGTTTTTT. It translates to CASGSVERRNEKLFF.

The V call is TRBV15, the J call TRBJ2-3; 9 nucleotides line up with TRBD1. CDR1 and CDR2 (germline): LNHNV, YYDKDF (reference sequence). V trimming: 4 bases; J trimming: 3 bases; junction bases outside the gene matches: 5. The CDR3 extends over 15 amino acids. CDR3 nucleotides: TGTGCCACCAGCACCCGGGACAGGGAAACAGATACGCAGTATTTT. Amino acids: CATSTRDRETDTQYF.

The CDR3: CASSLGRAEAFF. The CDR3 nucleotides are TGTGCCAGCAGCTTAGGCAGGGCTGAAGCTTTCTTT. The J gene is TRBJ1-1, the V gene TRBV7-2; D may be TRBD1 (5 bases). The germline CDR1 and CDR2 sequences are SGHTA and FQGNSA. This CDR3 has 12 residues. Between the trimmed V and J ends, which lost 1 base and 6 bases, there was a span of 6 bases.

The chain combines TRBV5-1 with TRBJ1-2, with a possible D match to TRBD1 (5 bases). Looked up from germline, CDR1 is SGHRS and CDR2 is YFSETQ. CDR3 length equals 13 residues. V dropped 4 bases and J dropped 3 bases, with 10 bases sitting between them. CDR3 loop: CASSPGTHYGYTF. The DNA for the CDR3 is TGCGCCAGCAGCCCCGGGACTCACTATGGCTACACCTTC.

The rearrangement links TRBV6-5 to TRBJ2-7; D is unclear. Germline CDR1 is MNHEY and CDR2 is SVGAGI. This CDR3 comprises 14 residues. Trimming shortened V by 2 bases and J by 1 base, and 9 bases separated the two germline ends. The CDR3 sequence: CASSYADRSYEQYF. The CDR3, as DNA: TGTGCCAGCAGTTACGCGGACCGTTCCTACGAGCAGTACTTC.

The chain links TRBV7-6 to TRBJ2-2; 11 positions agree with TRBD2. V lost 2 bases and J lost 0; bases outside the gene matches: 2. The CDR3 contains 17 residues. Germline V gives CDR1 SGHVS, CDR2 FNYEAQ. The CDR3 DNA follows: TGTGCCAGCAGCTTACCTAGCGGGGGGCCGAACACCGGGGAGCTGTTTTTT. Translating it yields CASSLPSGGPNTGELFF.

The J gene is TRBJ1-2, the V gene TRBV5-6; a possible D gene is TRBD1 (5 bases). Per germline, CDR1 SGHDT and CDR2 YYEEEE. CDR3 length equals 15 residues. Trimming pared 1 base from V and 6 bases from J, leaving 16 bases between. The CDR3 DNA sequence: TGTGCCAGCAGCTTGTACACGAGACAGTCCAATGGCTACACCTTC. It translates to CASSLYTRQSNGYTF.

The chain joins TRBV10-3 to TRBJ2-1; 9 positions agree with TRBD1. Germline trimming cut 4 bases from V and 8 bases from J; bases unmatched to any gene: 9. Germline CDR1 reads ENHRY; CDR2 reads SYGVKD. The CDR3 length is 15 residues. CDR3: CAISGGTGIWDEQFF. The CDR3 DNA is TGTGCCATCAGTGGAGGGACAGGGATTTGGGATGAGCAGTTCTTC.

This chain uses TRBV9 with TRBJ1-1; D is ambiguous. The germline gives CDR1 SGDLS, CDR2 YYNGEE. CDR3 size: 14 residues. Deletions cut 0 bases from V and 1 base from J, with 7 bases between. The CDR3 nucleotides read TGTGCCAGCAGCGTAGGAGGGAAGAACACTGAAGCTTTCTTT. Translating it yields CASSVGGKNTEAFF.

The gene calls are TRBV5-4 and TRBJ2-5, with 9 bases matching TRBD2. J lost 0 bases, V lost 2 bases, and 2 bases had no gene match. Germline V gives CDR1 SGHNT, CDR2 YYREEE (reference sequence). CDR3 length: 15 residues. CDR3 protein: CASSFQRGDQETQYF. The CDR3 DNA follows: TGTGCCAGCAGCTTCCAGCGGGGGGACCAAGAGACCCAGTACTTC. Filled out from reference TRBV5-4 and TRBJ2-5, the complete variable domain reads ETGVTQSPTHLIKTRGQQVTLRCSSQSGHNTVSWYQQALGQGPQFIFQYYREEENGRGNFPPRFSGLQFPNYSSELNVNALELDDSALYLCASSFQRGDQETQYFGPGTRLLVL.

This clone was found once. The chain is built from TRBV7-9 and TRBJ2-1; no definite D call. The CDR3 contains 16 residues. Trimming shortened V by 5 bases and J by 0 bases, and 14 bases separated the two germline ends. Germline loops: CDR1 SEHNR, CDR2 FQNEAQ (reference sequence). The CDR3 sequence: CASSPPHSSSYNEQFF. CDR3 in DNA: TGTGCCAGCAGCCCCCCCCATAGTAGCTCCTACAATGAGCAGTTCTTC.

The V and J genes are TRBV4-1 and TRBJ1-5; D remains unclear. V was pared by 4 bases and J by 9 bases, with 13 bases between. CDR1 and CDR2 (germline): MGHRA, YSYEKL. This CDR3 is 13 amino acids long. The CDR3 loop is CASSPATDRPQHF. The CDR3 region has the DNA TGCGCCAGCAGCCCCGCAACGGATCGGCCCCAGCATTTT.

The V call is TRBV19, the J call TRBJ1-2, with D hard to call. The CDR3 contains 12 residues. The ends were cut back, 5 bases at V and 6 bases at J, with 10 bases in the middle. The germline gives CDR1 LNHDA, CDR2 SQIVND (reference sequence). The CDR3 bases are TGTGCCAGTAGTTCCGGCTATAATGGCTACACCTTC. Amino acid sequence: CASSSGYNGYTF.

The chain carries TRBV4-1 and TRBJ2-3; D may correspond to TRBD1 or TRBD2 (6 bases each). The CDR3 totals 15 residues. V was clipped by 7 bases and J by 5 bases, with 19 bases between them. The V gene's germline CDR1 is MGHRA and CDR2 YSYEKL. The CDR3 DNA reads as TGCGCCAGCACCACGTGGGGGGCGGAAGGAGATACGCAGTATTTT. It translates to CASTTWGAEGDTQYF.

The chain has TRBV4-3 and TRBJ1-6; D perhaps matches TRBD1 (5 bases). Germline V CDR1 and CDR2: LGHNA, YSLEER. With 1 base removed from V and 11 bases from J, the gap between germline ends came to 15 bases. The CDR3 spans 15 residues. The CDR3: CASSQGPGTLTPLHF. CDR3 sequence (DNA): TGCGCCAGCAGCCAAGGACCCGGGACTTTGACACCCCTCCACTTT.

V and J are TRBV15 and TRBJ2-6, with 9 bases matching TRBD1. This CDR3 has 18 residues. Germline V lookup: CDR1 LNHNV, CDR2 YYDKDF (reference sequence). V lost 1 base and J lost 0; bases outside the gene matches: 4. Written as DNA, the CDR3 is TGTGCCACCAGCAGAGGGGACAGGGCAAGCTCTGGGGCCAACGTCCTGACTTTC. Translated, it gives CATSRGDRASSGANVLTF.

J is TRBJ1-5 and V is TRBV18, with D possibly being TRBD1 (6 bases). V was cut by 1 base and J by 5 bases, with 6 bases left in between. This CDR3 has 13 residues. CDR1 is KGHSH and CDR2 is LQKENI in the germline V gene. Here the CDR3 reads CASSPQGDQPQHF. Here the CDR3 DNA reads TGTGCCAGCTCACCACAGGGGGATCAGCCCCAGCATTTT.

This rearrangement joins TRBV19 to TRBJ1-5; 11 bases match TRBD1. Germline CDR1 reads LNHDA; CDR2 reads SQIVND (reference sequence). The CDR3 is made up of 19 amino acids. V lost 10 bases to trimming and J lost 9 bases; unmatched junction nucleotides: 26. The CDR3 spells CATRQGTGGFWGHSPPQHF. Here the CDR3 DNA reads TGTGCCACCCGCCAGGGGACAGGGGGTTTCTGGGGGCATTCACCGCCCCAGCATTTT.

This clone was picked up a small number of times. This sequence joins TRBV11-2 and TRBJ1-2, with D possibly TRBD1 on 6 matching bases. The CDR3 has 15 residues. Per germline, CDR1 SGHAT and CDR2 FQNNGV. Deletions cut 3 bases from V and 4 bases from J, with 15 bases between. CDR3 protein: CASSLGTRGVYGYTF. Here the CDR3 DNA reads TGTGCCAGCAGCTTGGGGACACGGGGGGTCTATGGCTACACCTTC.

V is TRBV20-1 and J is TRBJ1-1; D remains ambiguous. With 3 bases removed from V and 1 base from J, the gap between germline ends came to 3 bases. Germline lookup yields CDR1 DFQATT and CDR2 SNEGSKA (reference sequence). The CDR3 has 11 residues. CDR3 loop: CSASPNTEAFF. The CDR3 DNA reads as TGCAGTGCTAGCCCGAACACTGAAGCTTTCTTT.

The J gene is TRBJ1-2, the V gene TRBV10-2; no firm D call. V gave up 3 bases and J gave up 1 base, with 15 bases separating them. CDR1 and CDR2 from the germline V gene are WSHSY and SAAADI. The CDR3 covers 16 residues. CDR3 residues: CASSDLFVRVNYGYTF. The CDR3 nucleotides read TGCGCCAGCAGTGACCTCTTTGTCCGTGTTAACTATGGCTACACCTTC.